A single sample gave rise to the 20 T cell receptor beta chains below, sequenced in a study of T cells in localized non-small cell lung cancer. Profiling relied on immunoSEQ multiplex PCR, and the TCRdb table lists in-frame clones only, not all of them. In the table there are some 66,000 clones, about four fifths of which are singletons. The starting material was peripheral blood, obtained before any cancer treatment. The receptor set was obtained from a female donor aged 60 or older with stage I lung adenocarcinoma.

The CDR3 is CASSSPGGLSYEQYF. CDR3 in DNA: TGTGCCAGCAGCTCTCCAGGTGGATTGTCCTACGAGCAGTACTTC. The chain employs TRBV7-9 and TRBJ2-7, with D uncertain. Trimming removed 4 bases from V and 1 base from J, with 14 bases in between. This CDR3 region has 15 residues. Germline values: CDR1 SEHNR, CDR2 FQNEAQ (reference sequence).

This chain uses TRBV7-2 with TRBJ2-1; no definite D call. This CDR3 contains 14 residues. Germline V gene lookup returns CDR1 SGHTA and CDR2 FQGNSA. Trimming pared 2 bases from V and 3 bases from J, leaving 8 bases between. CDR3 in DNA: TGTGCCAGCAGCTTATCCCCTGACTACAATGAGCAGTTCTTC. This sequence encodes CASSLSPDYNEQFF.

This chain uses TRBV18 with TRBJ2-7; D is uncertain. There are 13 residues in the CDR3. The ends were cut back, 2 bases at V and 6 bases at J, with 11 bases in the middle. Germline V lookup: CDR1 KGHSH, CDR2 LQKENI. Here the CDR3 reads CASSPTWTGEQYF. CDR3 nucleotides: TGTGCCAGCTCACCAACATGGACCGGCGAGCAGTACTTC.

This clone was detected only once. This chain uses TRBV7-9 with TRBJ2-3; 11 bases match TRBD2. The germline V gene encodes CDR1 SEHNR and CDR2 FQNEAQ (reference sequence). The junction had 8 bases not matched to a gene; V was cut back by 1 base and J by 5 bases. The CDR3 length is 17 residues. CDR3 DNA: TGTGCCAGCAGCTTAGTGCGTAGCGGGGGGGCCAGAGATACGCAGTATTTT. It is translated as CASSLVRSGGARDTQYF.

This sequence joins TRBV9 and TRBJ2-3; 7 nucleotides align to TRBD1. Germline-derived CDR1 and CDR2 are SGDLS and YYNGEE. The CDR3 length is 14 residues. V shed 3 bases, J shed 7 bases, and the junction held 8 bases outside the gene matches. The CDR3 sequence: CASSAYRGPNTQYF. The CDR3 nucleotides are TGTGCCAGCAGCGCATACAGGGGACCGAATACGCAGTATTTT.

The CDR3 DNA is TGTGCCAGCAGCTCCGGGACTAGCGGGGGCAATGAGCAGTTCTTC. Translation gives CASSSGTSGGNEQFF. This chain links TRBV5-8 with TRBJ2-1, with TRBD2 identical over 14 bases. The germline V gene encodes CDR1 SGHTS and CDR2 YDEGEE. The CDR3 spans 15 residues. V was pared by 3 bases and J by 6 bases, with 2 bases of the junction left unmatched. Full variable domain (outside the CDR3, taken from reference TRBV5-8 and TRBJ2-1): EAGVTQSPTHLIKTRGQQATLRCSPISGHTSVYWYQQALGLGLQFLLWYDEGEERNRGNFPPRFSGRQFPNYSSELNVNALELEDSALYLCASSSGTSGGNEQFFGPGTRLTVL.

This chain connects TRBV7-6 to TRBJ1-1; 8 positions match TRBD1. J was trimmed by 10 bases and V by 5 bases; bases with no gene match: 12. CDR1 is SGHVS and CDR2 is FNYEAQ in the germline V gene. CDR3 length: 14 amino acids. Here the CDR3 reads CASSREDRAEGAFF. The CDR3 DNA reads TGTGCCAGCAGCAGAGAGGACAGGGCCGAGGGAGCTTTCTTT.

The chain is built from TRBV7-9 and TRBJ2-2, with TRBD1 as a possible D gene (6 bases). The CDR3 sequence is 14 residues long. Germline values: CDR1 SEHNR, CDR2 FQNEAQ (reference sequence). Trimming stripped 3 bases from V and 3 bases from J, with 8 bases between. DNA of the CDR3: TGTGCCAGCAGCTTCTGGACAGACACCGGGGAGCTGTTTTTT. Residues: CASSFWTDTGELFF.

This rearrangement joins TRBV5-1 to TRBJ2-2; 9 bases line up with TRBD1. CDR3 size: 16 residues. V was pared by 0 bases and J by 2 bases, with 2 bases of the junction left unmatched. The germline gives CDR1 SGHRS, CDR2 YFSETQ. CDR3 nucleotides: TGCGCCAGCAGCTTGGGGGACAGGGCTAACACCGGGGAGCTGTTTTTT. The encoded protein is CASSLGDRANTGELFF.

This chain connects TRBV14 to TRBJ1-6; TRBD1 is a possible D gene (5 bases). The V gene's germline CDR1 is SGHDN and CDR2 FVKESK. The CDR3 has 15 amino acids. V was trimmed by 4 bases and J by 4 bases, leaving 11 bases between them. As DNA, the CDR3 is TGTGCCAGCAGCCCACCGGGACTGTATAATTCACCCCTCCACTTT. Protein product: CASSPPGLYNSPLHF.

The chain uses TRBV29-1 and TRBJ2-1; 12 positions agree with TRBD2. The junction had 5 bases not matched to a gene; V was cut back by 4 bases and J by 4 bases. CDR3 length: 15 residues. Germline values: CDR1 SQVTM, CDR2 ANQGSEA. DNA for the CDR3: TGCAGCGTTGCCCAAGGACTAGCGGGATACAATGAGCAGTTCTTC. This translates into CSVAQGLAGYNEQFF.

CDR3 sequence: CASSFTQGAETQYF. CDR3 in DNA: TGTGCCAGCAGCTTCACACAGGGGGCAGAGACCCAGTACTTC. V usage is TRBV7-9 and J usage is TRBJ2-5; 9 bases fit TRBD1. Germline loops: CDR1 SEHNR, CDR2 FQNEAQ (reference sequence). V lost 3 bases to trimming and J lost 4 bases; unmatched junction nucleotides: 3. This CDR3 comprises 14 residues.

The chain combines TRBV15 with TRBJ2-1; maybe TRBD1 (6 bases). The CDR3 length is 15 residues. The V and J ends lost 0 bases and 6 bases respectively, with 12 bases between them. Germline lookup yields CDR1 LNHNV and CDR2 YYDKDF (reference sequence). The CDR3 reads CATSRDTRGGNEQFF. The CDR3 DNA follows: TGTGCCACCAGCAGAGATACCAGGGGCGGCAATGAGCAGTTCTTC. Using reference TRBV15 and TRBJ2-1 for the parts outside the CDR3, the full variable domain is DAMVIQNPRYQVTQFGKPVTLSCSQTLNHNVMYWYQQKSSQAPKLLFHYYDKDFNNEADTPDNFQSRRPNTSFCFLDIRSPGLGDTAMYLCATSRDTRGGNEQFFGPGTRLTVL.

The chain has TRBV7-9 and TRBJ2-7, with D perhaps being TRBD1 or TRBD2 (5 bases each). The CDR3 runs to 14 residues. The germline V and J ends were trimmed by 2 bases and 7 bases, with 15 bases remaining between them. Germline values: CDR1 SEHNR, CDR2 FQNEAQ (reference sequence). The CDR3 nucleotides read TGTGCCAGCAGCTTACGGGACGGTCGGGGAGAGCAGTACTTC. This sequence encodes CASSLRDGRGEQYF.

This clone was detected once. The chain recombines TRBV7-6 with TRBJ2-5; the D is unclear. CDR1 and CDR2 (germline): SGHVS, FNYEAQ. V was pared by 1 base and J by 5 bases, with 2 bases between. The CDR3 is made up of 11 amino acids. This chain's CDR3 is CASSLDETQYF. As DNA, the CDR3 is TGTGCCAGCAGCTTAGATGAGACCCAGTACTTC.

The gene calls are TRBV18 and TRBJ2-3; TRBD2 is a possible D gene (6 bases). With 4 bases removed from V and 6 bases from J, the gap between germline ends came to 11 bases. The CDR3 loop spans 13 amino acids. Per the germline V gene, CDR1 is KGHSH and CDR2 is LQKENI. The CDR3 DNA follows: TGTGCCAGCTCACGACTAGTGGCGGATACGCAGTATTTT. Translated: CASSRLVADTQYF.

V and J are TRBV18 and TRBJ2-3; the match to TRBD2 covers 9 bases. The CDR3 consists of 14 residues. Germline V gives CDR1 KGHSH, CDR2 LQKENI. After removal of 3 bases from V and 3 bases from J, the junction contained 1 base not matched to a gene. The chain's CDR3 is CASSPGLATDTQYF. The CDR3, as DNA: TGTGCCAGCTCACCCGGACTAGCGACAGATACGCAGTATTTT.

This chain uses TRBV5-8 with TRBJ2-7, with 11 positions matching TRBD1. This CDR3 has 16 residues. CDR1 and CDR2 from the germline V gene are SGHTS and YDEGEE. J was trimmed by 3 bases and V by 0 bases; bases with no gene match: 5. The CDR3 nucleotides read TGTGCCAGCAGCTTGGAAGGACAGGGGGCCTACTACGAGCAGTACTTC. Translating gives CASSLEGQGAYYEQYF. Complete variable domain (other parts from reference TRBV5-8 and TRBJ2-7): EAGVTQSPTHLIKTRGQQATLRCSPISGHTSVYWYQQALGLGLQFLLWYDEGEERNRGNFPPRFSGRQFPNYSSELNVNALELEDSALYLCASSLEGQGAYYEQYFGPGTRLTVT.

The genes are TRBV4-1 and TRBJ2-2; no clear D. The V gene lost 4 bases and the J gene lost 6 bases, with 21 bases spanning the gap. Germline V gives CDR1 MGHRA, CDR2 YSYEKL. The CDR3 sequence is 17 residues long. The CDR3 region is CASSLVAGKNLAGELFF. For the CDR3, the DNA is TGCGCCAGCAGCCTTGTCGCAGGCAAGAATTTGGCCGGGGAGCTGTTTTTT.

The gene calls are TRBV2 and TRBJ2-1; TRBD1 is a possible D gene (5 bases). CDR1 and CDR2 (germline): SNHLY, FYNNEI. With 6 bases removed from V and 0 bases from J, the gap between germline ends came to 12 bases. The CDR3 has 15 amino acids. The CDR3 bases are TGTGCCAGCAGACTCAGGGCCTTCTCCTACAATGAGCAGTTCTTC. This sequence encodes CASRLRAFSYNEQFF.